Here is one T cell receptor (beta chain) with its context. The antigen is not known. Random hexamers were used to reverse transcribe the RNA input (about 0.45 to 1 ug). immunoSEQ multiplex PCR amplified TCR beta CDR3 across 54 Vbeta, 13 Jbeta. TCRdb independently ran MiXCR on the immunoSEQ multiplex PCR reads; one entry per CDR3 protein. This sample has over 95,000 distinct CDR3 sequences, with approximately 90% found just once. These data are taken from a study of CD8 T cells in Susac syndrome. Study-wide results and limits: The study recognized that its TCR sequencing and HLA analysis covered a relatively small number of individuals.

TCR beta sequencing was performed on blood CD8+ and CD4+ T cells. Isolation of CD8+ and CD4+ T cells was performed negatively, whereas enrichment of TEMRA cells was done by FACS. Per the germline V gene, CDR1 is SGHDT and CDR2 is YYEEEE. The CDR3 is made up of 16 amino acids. Trimming left V 1 base short and J 4 bases short, with 18 bases between. Sequenced sample: CD8+ T cells from PBMCs. The V and J genes are TRBV5-6 and TRBJ2-7; D ambiguous. The TCR originated in a human donor in good health. In DNA form, the CDR3 reads TGTGCCAGCAGCTTGAGTGGTCAGGTTTCTTTTTACGAGCAGTACTTC. It yields the protein CASSLSGQVSFYEQYF.